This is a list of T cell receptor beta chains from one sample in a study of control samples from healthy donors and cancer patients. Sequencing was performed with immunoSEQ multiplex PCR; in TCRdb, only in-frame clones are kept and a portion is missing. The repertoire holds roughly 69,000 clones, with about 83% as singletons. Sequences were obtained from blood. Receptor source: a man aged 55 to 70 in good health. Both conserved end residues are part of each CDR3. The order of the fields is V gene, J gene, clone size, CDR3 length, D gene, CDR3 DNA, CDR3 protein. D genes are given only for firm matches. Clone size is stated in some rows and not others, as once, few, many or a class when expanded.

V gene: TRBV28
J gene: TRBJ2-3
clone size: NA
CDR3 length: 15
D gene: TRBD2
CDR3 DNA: TGTGCCAGCAGTTCCCGGACTAGTCCCACAGATACGCAGTATTTT
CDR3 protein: CASSSRTSPTDTQYF

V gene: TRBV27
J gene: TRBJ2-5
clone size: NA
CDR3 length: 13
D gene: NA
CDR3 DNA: TGTGCCAGCAGCCCTCGGAGGCAAGAGACCCAGTACTTC
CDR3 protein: CASSPRRQETQYF

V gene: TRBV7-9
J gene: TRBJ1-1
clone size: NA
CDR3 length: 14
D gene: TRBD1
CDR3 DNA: TGTGCCAGCAGTCCGGGACAGGGTCGAACTGAAGCTTTCTTT
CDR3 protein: CASSPGQGRTEAFF

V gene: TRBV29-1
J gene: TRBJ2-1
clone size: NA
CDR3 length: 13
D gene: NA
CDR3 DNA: TGCAGCGTGGGTACCATTCTGGGTAATGAGCAGTTCTTC
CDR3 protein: CSVGTILGNEQFF

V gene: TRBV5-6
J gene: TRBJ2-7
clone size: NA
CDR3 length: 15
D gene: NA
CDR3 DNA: TGTGCCAGCAGCCAAGGGCTCGGTGGACTCTACGAGCAGTACTTC
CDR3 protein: CASSQGLGGLYEQYF

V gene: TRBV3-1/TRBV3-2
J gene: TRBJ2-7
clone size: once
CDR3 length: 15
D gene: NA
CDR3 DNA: TGTGCCAGCAGCCAAGGGCGGCCTGGTCGTCCCGAGCAGTACTTC
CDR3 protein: CASSQGRPGRPEQYF

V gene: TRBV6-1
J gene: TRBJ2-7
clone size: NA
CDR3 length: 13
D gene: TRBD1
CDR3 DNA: TGTGCCAGCAGTGAAATAGGGGGCAACGAGCAGTACTTC
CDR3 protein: CASSEIGGNEQYF

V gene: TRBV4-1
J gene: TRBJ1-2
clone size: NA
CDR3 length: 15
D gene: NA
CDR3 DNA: TGCGCCAGCAGCCAAGAAGGCTCCTTCGTCGGGGGCTACACCTTC
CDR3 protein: CASSQEGSFVGGYTF

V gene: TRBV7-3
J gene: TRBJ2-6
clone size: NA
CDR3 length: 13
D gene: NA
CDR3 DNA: TGTGCCAGCAGCTCCTCTGGGGCCAACGTCCTGACTTTC
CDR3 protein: CASSSSGANVLTF

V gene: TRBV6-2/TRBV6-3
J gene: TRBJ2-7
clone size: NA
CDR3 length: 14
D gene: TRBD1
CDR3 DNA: TGTGCCAGCAGTTACAGGACAGGGTTGAACGAGCAGTACTTC
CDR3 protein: CASSYRTGLNEQYF

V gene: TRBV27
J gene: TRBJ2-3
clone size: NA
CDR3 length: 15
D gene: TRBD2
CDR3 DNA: TGTGCCAGCAGTTTACCGGGAGGAGGCACAGATACGCAGTATTTT
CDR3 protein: CASSLPGGGTDTQYF

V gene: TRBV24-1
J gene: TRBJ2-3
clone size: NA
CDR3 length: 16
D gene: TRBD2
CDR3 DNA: TGTGCCACCAGTGATTGGACTAGCGGGAGCACAGATACGCAGTATTTT
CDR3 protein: CATSDWTSGSTDTQYF

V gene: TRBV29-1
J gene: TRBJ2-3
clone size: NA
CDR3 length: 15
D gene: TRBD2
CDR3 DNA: TGCAGCGTTGAAATACTAGCGGGAGTCCCAGATACGCAGTATTTT
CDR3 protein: CSVEILAGVPDTQYF

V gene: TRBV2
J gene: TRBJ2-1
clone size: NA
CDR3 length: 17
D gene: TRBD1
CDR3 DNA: TGTGCCAGCAAGTGGGGTCCGGGACAGCTAGACTACAATGAGCAGTTCTTC
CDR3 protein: CASKWGPGQLDYNEQFF

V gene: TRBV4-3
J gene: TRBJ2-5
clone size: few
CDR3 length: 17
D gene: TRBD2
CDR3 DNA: TGCGCCAGCAGCCGCGATGGGACTAGCGGGAGTCGGGAGACCCAGTACTTC
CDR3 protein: CASSRDGTSGSRETQYF

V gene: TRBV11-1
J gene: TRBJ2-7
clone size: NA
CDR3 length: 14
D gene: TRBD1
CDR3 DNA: TGTGCCAGCAGCTTAAGACAGGGGTTCGGGGAGCAGTACTTC
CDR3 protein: CASSLRQGFGEQYF

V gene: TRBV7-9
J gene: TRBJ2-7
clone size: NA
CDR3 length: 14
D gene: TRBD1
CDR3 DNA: TGTGCCAGCAGCTTAGGACAGGGGATCTACGAGCAGTACTTC
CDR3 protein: CASSLGQGIYEQYF

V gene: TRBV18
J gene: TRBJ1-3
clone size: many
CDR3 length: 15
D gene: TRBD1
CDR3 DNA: TGTGCCAGCTCACCGGGACAGGGGGCTGGAAACACCATATATTTT
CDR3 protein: CASSPGQGAGNTIYF

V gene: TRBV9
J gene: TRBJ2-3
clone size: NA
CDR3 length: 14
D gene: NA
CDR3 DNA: TGTGCCAGCAGCCAACGAGGGAGCACAGATACGCAGTATTTT
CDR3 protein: CASSQRGSTDTQYF

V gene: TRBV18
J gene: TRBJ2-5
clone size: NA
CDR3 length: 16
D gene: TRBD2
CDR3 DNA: TGTGCCAGCTCACCAAGGTCTAGCGGGGTAGATGGGACCCAGTACTTC
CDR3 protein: CASSPRSSGVDGTQYF

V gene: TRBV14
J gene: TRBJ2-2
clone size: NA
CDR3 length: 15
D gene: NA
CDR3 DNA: TGTGCCAGCAGCCAAGATCTAGCCTACACCGGGGAGCTGTTTTTT
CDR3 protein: CASSQDLAYTGELFF

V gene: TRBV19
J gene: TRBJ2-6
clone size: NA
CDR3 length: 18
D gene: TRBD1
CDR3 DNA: TGTGCCAGTAGGACTACAGGGGGACAGTCCTCTGGGGCCAACGTCCTGACTTTC
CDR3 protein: CASRTTGGQSSGANVLTF

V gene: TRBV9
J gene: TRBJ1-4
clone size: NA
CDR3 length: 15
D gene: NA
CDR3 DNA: TGTGCCAGCAGCGTAGATGGGACCCGGGGTGAAAAACTGTTTTTT
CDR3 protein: CASSVDGTRGEKLFF

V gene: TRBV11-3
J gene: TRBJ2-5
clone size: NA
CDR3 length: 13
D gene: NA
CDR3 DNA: TGTGCCAGCAGCTCCACCCGACAAGAGACCCAGTACTTC
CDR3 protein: CASSSTRQETQYF

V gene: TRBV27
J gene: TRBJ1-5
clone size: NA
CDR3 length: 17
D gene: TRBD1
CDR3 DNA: TGTGCCAGCGCGGATCTGGACAGGGGGCTTAGCAATCAGCCCCAGCATTTT
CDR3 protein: CASADLDRGLSNQPQHF

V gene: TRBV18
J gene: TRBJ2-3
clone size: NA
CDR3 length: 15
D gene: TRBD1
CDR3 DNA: TGTGCCAGCTCACCGACAGGGCCCCCCACAGATACGCAGTATTTT
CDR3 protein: CASSPTGPPTDTQYF

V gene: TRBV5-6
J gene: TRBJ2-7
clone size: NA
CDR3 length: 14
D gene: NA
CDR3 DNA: TGTGCCAGCAGCCCCTCCTTAGGGACCTACGAGCAGTACTTC
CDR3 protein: CASSPSLGTYEQYF

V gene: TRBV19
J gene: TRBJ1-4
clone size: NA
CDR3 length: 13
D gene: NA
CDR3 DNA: TGTGCCAGTAAGAAATCAACTAATGAAAAACTGTTTTTT
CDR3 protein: CASKKSTNEKLFF

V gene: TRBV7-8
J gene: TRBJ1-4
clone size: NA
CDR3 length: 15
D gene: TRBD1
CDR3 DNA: TGTGCCAGCAGCTTAAGCGCCAGGGGGAATGAAAAACTGTTTTTT
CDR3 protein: CASSLSARGNEKLFF

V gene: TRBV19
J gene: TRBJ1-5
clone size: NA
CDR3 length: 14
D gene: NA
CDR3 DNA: TGTGCCAGTAGTATCTGGGGAAACAATCAGCCCCAGCATTTT
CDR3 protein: CASSIWGNNQPQHF

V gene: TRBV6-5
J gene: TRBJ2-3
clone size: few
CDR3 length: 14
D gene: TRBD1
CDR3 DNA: TGTGCCACCCGCTTACAGGGGAGCACAGATACGCAGTATTTT
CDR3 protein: CATRLQGSTDTQYF

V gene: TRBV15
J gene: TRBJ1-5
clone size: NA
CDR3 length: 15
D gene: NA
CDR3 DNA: TGTGCCACCAGCAGGGCTGGGACCCGAAATCAGCCCCAGCATTTT
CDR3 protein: CATSRAGTRNQPQHF

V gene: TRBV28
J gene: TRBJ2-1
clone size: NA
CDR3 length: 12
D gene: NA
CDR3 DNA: TGTGCCAGCAGCCGACAACGGAATGAGCAGTTCTTC
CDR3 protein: CASSRQRNEQFF

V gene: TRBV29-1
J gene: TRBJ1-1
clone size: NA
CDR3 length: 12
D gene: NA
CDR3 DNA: TGCAGCGTTGAAGAGGGGAACACTGAAGCTTTCTTT
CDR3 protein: CSVEEGNTEAFF

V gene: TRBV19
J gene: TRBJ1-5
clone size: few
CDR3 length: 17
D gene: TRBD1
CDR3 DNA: TGTGCCAGTAGTAAGGGACAGTTAGATTGGGGCAATCAGCCCCAGCATTTT
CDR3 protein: CASSKGQLDWGNQPQHF

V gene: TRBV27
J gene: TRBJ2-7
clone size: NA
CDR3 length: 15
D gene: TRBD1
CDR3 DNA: TGTGCCAGCAGTTTGGGCCCGACAGGGAGCTACGAGCAGTACTTC
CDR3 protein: CASSLGPTGSYEQYF

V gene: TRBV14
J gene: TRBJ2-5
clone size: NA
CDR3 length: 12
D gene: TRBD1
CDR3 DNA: TGTGCCAGCAGGAACAGGGGGGAGACCCAGTACTTC
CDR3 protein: CASRNRGETQYF

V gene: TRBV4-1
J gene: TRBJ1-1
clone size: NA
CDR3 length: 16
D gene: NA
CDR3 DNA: TGCGCCAGCAGCCAAGATGTCGGGGCAGCAAACACTGAAGCTTTCTTT
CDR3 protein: CASSQDVGAANTEAFF

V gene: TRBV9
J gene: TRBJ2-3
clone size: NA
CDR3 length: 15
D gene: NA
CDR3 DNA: TGTGCCAGCAGCGCCCACCCCACATTCACAGATACGCAGTATTTT
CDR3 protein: CASSAHPTFTDTQYF